These 11 T cell receptor beta chains originate from one sample sequenced in a study of CD4+ T cells in melanoma. The method was immunoSEQ multiplex PCR; TCRdb's version includes in-frame clones alone and lacks a portion of them. The table records around 19,000 clones, over 75% of them present only once. The material sequenced was cells from a culture (not recorded whether cultured in vitro). These receptors all come from a human donor with melanoma.

The chain carries TRBV7-2 and TRBJ2-3; no definite D call. This CDR3 is built from 12 residues. Germline V gives CDR1 SGHTA, CDR2 FQGNSA. Trimming shortened V by 2 bases and J by 4 bases, and 4 bases separated the two germline ends. CDR3 region: CASSLSADTQYF. In nucleotides, the CDR3 is TGTGCCAGCAGCTTAAGCGCAGATACGCAGTATTTT. Looking up the rest from reference TRBV7-2 and TRBJ2-3 gives the full variable domain: GAGVSQSPSNKVTEKGKDVELRCDPISGHTALYWYRQSLGQGLEFLIYFQGNSAPDKSGLPSDRFSAERTGGSVSTLTIQRTQQEDSAVYLCASSLSADTQYFGPGTRLTVL.

The count of this clone is one. The rearrangement links TRBV5-5 to TRBJ1-6; tentatively, D is TRBD1 (5 bases). Deletions cut 0 bases from V and 5 bases from J, with 15 bases between. Germline V lookup: CDR1 SGHKS, CDR2 YYEKEE (reference sequence). The CDR3 runs to 17 residues. CDR3 coding DNA: TGTGCCAGCAGCTTGGCCAGTAAAACAGGCGATAATTCACCCCTCCACTTT. Its protein is CASSLASKTGDNSPLHF.

The chain carries TRBV5-5 and TRBJ2-1; D not certain. CDR1 and CDR2 (germline): SGHKS, YYEKEE (reference sequence). V shed 2 bases and J shed 8 bases, with 11 bases lying between them. The CDR3 is 13 residues long. CDR3 in DNA: TGTGCCAGCAGCTTAGGCGTTCCCCATGAGCAGTTCTTC. It is translated as CASSLGVPHEQFF.

This chain links TRBV25-1 with TRBJ2-7; D may be TRBD2 (6 bases). This CDR3 has 14 residues. Germline CDR1 reads MGHDK; CDR2 reads SYGVNS. V was clipped by 2 bases and J by 2 bases, with 10 bases between them. In nucleotides, the CDR3 is TGTGCCAGCAGTGAAGACCGCGGGACCTACGAGCAGTACTTC. Amino acid sequence: CASSEDRGTYEQYF.

V and J are TRBV5-6 and TRBJ1-2; 9 bases are a match to TRBD1. Unmatched junction bases numbered 11, after V lost 3 bases and J lost 5 bases. Looked up from germline, CDR1 is SGHDT and CDR2 is YYEEEE. The CDR3 totals 16 residues. The DNA of the CDR3 is TGTGCCAGCAGCTCGGACAGGGGCAGTCACCCATATGGCTACACCTTC. Translated: CASSSDRGSHPYGYTF.

The chain carries TRBV5-3 and TRBJ1-2, with unresolved D. TRBV5-3 carries the ORF label, with uncertain function. The CDR3 loop spans 13 amino acids. Trimming pared 5 bases from V and 8 bases from J, leaving 16 bases between. CDR3 DNA: TGTGCCAGAAGGTCGGCAGAGGGAGGAGGCTACACCTTC. It translates to CARRSAEGGGYTF.

Remarks on this clone: One end of the junction fails to match germline, which may point to a read error. Other DNA sequences within the sample encode an identical CDR3. The chain is built from TRBV27 and TRBJ2-7, with 8 nucleotides matching TRBD2. The germline V gene has CDR1 MNHEY and CDR2 SMNVEV (reference sequence). This CDR3 region has 14 residues. The CDR3 region has the DNA TGTGCCAGCAAGTGGAGCGGGGGAACCTACGAACAGTACTTC. This gives the protein CASKWSGGTYEQYF.

This chain links TRBV5-8 with TRBJ2-3; D not resolved. V lost 0 bases to trimming and J lost 0 bases, with 8 bases between them. Germline V gene lookup returns CDR1 SGHTS and CDR2 YDEGEE. The CDR3 consists of 15 residues. CDR3 sequence reads: CASSLGGRSTDTQYF. The CDR3 bases are TGTGCCAGCAGCTTGGGAGGCCGTAGCACAGATACGCAGTATTTT.

The rearrangement uses TRBV27 and TRBJ2-7; D ambiguous. The germline CDR1 and CDR2 sequences are MNHEY and SMNVEV (reference sequence). Trimming shortened V by 6 bases and J by 0 bases, and 9 bases separated the two germline ends. CDR3 length: 13 residues. The CDR3 protein is CASSGDNSYEQYF. The CDR3 bases are TGTGCCAGCAGCGGCGACAACTCCTACGAGCAGTACTTC.

This clone was recorded once. The chain recombines TRBV7-2 with TRBJ1-5; 9 positions agree with TRBD1. J gave up 7 bases and V 1 base, and 11 bases lay outside the gene matches. This CDR3 spans 17 amino acids. CDR1 is SGHTA and CDR2 is FQGNSA in the germline V gene. The CDR3 loop is CASSLGVTTGGRQPQHF. The CDR3 nucleotides are TGTGCCAGCAGCTTAGGGGTGACGACAGGGGGTCGGCAGCCCCAGCATTTT.

This clone is termed medium-sized. The rearrangement joins TRBV7-7 to TRBJ2-3; D is unclear. V lost 0 bases to trimming and J lost 6 bases, with 7 bases between them. The CDR3 runs to 13 residues. Looked up from germline, CDR1 is SSHAT and CDR2 is FNYEAQ (reference sequence). The CDR3 nucleotides read TGTGCCAGCAGCTTAGCGCGAAGGGATACGCAGTATTTT. Its protein is CASSLARRDTQYF.